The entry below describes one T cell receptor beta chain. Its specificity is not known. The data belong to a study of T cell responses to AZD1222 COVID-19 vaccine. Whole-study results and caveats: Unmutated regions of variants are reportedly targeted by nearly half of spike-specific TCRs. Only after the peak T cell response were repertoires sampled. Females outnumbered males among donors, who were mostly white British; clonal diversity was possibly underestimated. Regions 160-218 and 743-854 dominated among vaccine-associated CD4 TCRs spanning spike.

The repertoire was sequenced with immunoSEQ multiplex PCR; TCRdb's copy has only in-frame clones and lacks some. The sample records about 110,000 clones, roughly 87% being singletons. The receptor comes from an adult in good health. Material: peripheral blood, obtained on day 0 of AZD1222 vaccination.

The CDR3 protein is CASSVEGPGGSPLHF. CDR3 nucleotide sequence: TGTGCCAGCAGCGTCGAGGGCCCCGGGGGTTCACCCCTCCACTTT. The chain couples TRBV7-8 to TRBJ1-6; D possibly corresponds to TRBD1 (5 bases). The V and J ends lost 5 bases and 9 bases respectively, with 17 bases between them. Per germline, CDR1 SGHVS and CDR2 FQNEAQ. The CDR3 has 15 amino acids.